This passage covers 21 T cell receptor beta chains from one sample sequenced in a study of T-cell reconstitution after alpha-beta-depleted transplantation in children. The TCRbeta library incorporated unique molecular identifiers. TCRdb called the PCR reads again in MiXCR, with one record for every CDR3 protein. Altogether around 100,000 distinct CDR3 sequences are present, around 6.1% being singletons, with the ten largest covering 6.1%. This material consisted of PBMCs, mostly from graft donor cells, taken 60 days after TCRalphabeta/CD19-depleted stem cell transplant. Receptors were obtained from a female patient aged 2-9 years who had a stem cell transplant for Fanconi anemia, so the T cells may come from the graft donor.

This clonotype occurred many times. The chain recombines TRBV5-1 with TRBJ2-6, with D possibly being TRBD2 (6 bases). The CDR3 runs to 18 residues. CDR1 SGHRS and CDR2 YFSETQ come from the germline V gene. With 1 base removed from V and 0 bases from J, the gap between germline ends came to 14 bases. Here the CDR3 reads CASSLSQGLGSGANVLTF. In DNA form, the CDR3 reads TGCGCCAGCAGCTTGAGCCAGGGACTGGGCTCTGGGGCCAACGTCCTGACTTTC.

V gene TRBV20-1 combines with J gene TRBJ2-3; 9 positions match TRBD1. The length of the CDR3 is 14 residues. CDR1 and CDR2 from the germline V gene are DFQATT and SNEGSKA (reference sequence). With 3 bases clipped from V and 3 bases from J, the junction kept 4 bases outside the gene matches. CDR3 nucleotide sequence: TGCAGTGCTAGTTCGGGGACAGGGACAGATACGCAGTATTTT. Translation: CSASSGTGTDTQYF.

This clonotype counts as medium-sized (0.01 to 0.1%). In DNA, the CDR3 is TGTGCCAGTCAGGAATTCATGAACACTGAAGCTTTCTTT. Translated: CASQEFMNTEAFF. This chain links TRBV27 with TRBJ1-1; D unresolved. V was clipped by 9 bases and J by 0 bases, with 11 bases between them. The V gene's germline CDR1 is MNHEY and CDR2 SMNVEV (reference sequence). The CDR3 is 13 residues long.

This clonotype was seen only a few times. V usage is TRBV5-1 and J usage is TRBJ1-6; maybe TRBD1 (6 bases). The CDR3 runs to 14 residues. With 4 bases removed from V and 6 bases from J, the gap between germline ends came to 11 bases. Germline-derived CDR1 and CDR2 are SGHRS and YFSETQ. CDR3 nucleotides: TGCGCCAGCAGCCCCGGACAGCTTAATTCACCCCTCCACTTT. It specifies CASSPGQLNSPLHF.

Many counts were recorded for this clonotype. V is TRBV7-6 and J is TRBJ2-2; no definite D call. Germline-derived CDR1 and CDR2 are SGHVS and FNYEAQ. The CDR3 is 17 amino acids. Trimming shortened V by 5 bases and J by 0 bases, and 16 bases separated the two germline ends. In DNA, the CDR3 is TGTGCCAGCAGCCGGGCCCCCGACACCTCGAACACCGGGGAGCTGTTTTTT. This encodes CASSRAPDTSNTGELFF.

The chain has TRBV30 and TRBJ2-5; D gene unclear. The length of the CDR3 is 11 residues. Trimming took off 4 bases at V and 3 bases at J, with 6 bases between the two ends. Germline CDR1 is GTSNPN and CDR2 is SVGIG (reference sequence). The CDR3 DNA reads as TGTGCCTGGACTGAGAAAGAGACCCAGTACTTC. Residues: CAWTEKETQYF.

This clonotype showed up many times. This chain uses TRBV11-3 with TRBJ1-2; 7 bases fit TRBD1. The V segment lost 5 bases and the J segment 4 bases; nucleotides outside the gene matches: 13. Germline V gene data show CDR1 as SGHNT and CDR2 as YENEEA. The CDR3 is 16 amino acids. DNA for the CDR3: TGTGCCAGCAGCATCACCCTGGACAGGAGACTCTATGGCTACACCTTC. This encodes CASSITLDRRLYGYTF.

This clonotype was seen a handful of times. Because it lacks the conserved phenylalanine or tryptophan at the end, this CDR3 is likely a read error. This chain links TRBV12-3 or TRBV12-4 with TRBJ1-2; D not resolved. V lost 4 bases to trimming and J lost 1 base, with 19 bases between them. The CDR3 is 17 amino acids. The CDR3 protein is CASSSYTITSDNYGYTS. In DNA, the CDR3 is TGTGCCAGCAGTTCCTACACGATTACCTCCGATAACTATGGCTACACCTCC.

V gene TRBV10-3 combines with J gene TRBJ2-5; the D gene is possibly TRBD2 (5 bases). The CDR3 contains 14 residues. Germline lookup yields CDR1 ENHRY and CDR2 SYGVKD. V shed 3 bases and J shed 6 bases, with 14 bases lying between them. The CDR3 region has the DNA TGTGCCATCAGTGATGTTAGCGTTAAAAAGACCCAGTACTTC. This sequence encodes CAISDVSVKKTQYF.

This clonotype occurred many times. The CDR3, as DNA: TGTGCCAGCAGCGGGAGTGATGGTAAGAATGAGCAGTTCTTC. It encodes CASSGSDGKNEQFF. This chain links TRBV9 with TRBJ2-1, with no clear D. This CDR3 has 14 residues. V lost 3 bases and J 7 bases, leaving 14 bases between the germline ends. The germline V gene encodes CDR1 SGDLS and CDR2 YYNGEE.

This chain uses TRBV12-3 or TRBV12-4 with TRBJ2-5; 9 bases align to TRBD2. CDR3 length equals 14 residues. V shed 5 bases and J 2 bases; nucleotides not matched to a gene: 3. DNA of the CDR3: TGTGCCAGCAGTACTAGCGGGCCTCAAGAGACCCAGTACTTC. It translates to CASSTSGPQETQYF.

This clonotype was detected a few times. The chain is built from TRBV19 and TRBJ2-1; 8 nucleotides line up with TRBD1. Germline CDR1 LNHDA, CDR2 SQIVND (reference sequence). The V and J ends lost 7 bases and 7 bases, in that order; junction bases with no gene match: 6. This CDR3 is built from 13 residues. DNA for the CDR3: TGTGCCAGTACAGGGGGCGTTGGAAATGAGCAGTTCTTC. Amino acids: CASTGGVGNEQFF.

In its sample, this clonotype was seen many times. This chain links TRBV7-2 with TRBJ2-7; the D gene is possibly TRBD2 (5 bases). V lost 5 bases to trimming and J lost 3 bases, with 8 bases between them. Germline CDR1 is SGHTA and CDR2 is FQGNSA. This CDR3 contains 12 residues. The CDR3 is CASSIGLYEQYF. In nucleotides, the CDR3 is TGTGCCAGCAGCATTGGACTCTACGAGCAGTACTTC.

The rearrangement links TRBV25-1 to TRBJ2-5; D may be TRBD1 (6 bases). Germline CDR1 reads MGHDK; CDR2 reads SYGVNS. This CDR3 comprises 15 residues. With 6 bases removed from V and 3 bases from J, the gap between germline ends came to 17 bases. The CDR3 spells CASSRTGHAKETQYF. The DNA of the CDR3 is TGTGCCAGCAGCCGGACGGGACATGCAAAAGAGACCCAGTACTTC.

V usage is TRBV7-2 and J usage is TRBJ2-7, with D possibly being TRBD2 (7 bases). CDR1 is SGHTA and CDR2 is FQGNSA in the germline V gene. V lost 8 bases, J lost 4 bases, and 18 bases lay in between. The CDR3 loop spans 14 amino acids. Here the CDR3 reads CASRGGLAVYEQYF. CDR3 sequence (DNA): TGTGCCAGCCGTGGGGGGCTAGCGGTGTACGAGCAGTACTTC.

This clonotype was recorded at least ten times. The chain is built from TRBV5-5 and TRBJ1-1; D is unclear. The V gene's germline CDR1 is SGHKS and CDR2 YYEKEE (reference sequence). Trimming took 5 bases from V and 10 from J, leaving 12 bases between them. This CDR3 has 11 residues. CDR3 region: CASSFATGAFF. The CDR3 DNA sequence: TGTGCCAGCAGTTTTGCCACCGGAGCTTTCTTT.

This clonotype was found many times. This chain joins TRBV5-1 and TRBJ2-5; TRBD2 aligns across 10 bases. The V and J ends lost 0 bases and 2 bases, in that order; junction bases with no gene match: 4. CDR1 is SGHRS, CDR2 YFSETQ, per germline. The CDR3 contains 16 residues. CDR3 loop: CASSLALAGAQETQYF. The CDR3 nucleotides read TGCGCCAGCAGCTTGGCTCTAGCGGGGGCGCAAGAGACCCAGTACTTC.

The table lists this clonotype with a few counts. V usage is TRBV7-3 and J usage is TRBJ2-7; possibly TRBD1 or TRBD2 for D (7 bases each). Germline CDR1 SGHTA, CDR2 FQGTGA. V was cut by 3 bases and J by 4 bases, with 16 bases left in between. The CDR3 runs 15 residues. The DNA of the CDR3 is TGTGCCAGCAGCTTGGGAGGGGGCGAGGGTTACGAGCAGTACTTC. Encoded protein: CASSLGGGEGYEQYF.

This clonotype has a count of ten or more. The V gene is TRBV30, the J gene TRBJ1-4; D gene unclear. V lost 5 bases, J lost 0 bases, and 13 bases lay in between. CDR1 and CDR2 from the germline V gene are GTSNPN and SVGIG (reference sequence). This CDR3 comprises 15 residues. CDR3 sequence: CAWGAKPATNEKLFF. CDR3 coding DNA: TGTGCCTGGGGTGCGAAGCCAGCAACTAATGAAAAACTGTTTTTT.

This clonotype was observed many times. V gene TRBV7-9 combines with J gene TRBJ1-2; maybe TRBD1 (6 bases). Per the germline V gene, CDR1 is SEHNR and CDR2 is FQNEAQ (reference sequence). This CDR3 region has 11 residues. V lost 7 bases, J lost 6 bases, and 9 bases lay in between. The CDR3: CASNPGDGYTF. In nucleotides, the CDR3 is TGTGCCAGCAACCCAGGGGATGGCTACACCTTC.

This clonotype was detected ten times or more. The gene calls are TRBV21-1 and TRBJ2-3; TRBD1, the table's D call, lacks a check against the DNA. TRBV21-1 constitutes a pseudogene. The CDR3 contains 19 residues. The CDR3 region is CASSKEREDRGPSTDTQYF. The DNA for the CDR3 is TGTGCCAGCAGCAAAGAACGCGAGGACAGGGGGCCTAGCACAGATACGCAGTATTTT.